The 26 T cell receptor beta chains reported below all come from one sample, sequenced in a study of T cell responses to AZD1222 COVID-19 vaccine. This table comes from immunoSEQ multiplex PCR, and its TCRdb copy is limited to in-frame clones, with some not included. The sample yields 84,000 or so clones, less than 95% seen once. Sequenced material: peripheral blood, taken 28 days after the second AZD1222 dose. These receptors originate from an adult who received the AZD1222 COVID-19 vaccine.

The chain is built from TRBV12-3 or TRBV12-4 and TRBJ1-5; TRBD1 might be the D (5 bases). Trimming took 6 bases from V and 3 from J, leaving 6 bases between them. The CDR3 spans 12 residues. CDR3 sequence: CASSRVNQPQHF. DNA of the CDR3: TGTGCCAGCAGCAGGGTCAATCAGCCCCAGCATTTT.

The chain recombines TRBV19 with TRBJ2-7; D unresolved. Germline values: CDR1 LNHDA, CDR2 SQIVND (reference sequence). The CDR3 loop spans 12 amino acids. V was clipped by 6 bases and J by 9 bases, with 15 bases between them. The CDR3 region is CASSLGAGGQYF. The CDR3 DNA reads as TGTGCCAGTAGCCTCGGAGCCGGTGGGCAGTACTTC.

V and J are TRBV12-5 and TRBJ2-1; D not resolved. The CDR3 runs to 10 residues. V dropped 1 base and J dropped 10 bases, with 2 bases sitting between them. Per the germline V gene, CDR1 is LGHNT and CDR2 is FRNRAP. The CDR3 DNA sequence: TGTGCTAGTGGTTTGGGGGAGCAGTTCTTC. Its protein product is CASGLGEQFF.

The chain couples TRBV11-3 to TRBJ1-2; D is uncertain. The CDR3 spans 15 residues. The germline V gene encodes CDR1 SGHNT and CDR2 YENEEA. V lost 5 bases to trimming and J lost 4 bases, with 17 bases between them. CDR3 sequence reads: CASSPRFGEVYGYTF. For the CDR3, the DNA is TGTGCCAGCAGCCCCCGATTTGGGGAGGTCTATGGCTACACCTTC.

The rearrangement joins TRBV7-2 to TRBJ2-7; 8 bases match TRBD2. The germline V gene encodes CDR1 SGHTA and CDR2 FQGNSA. Losses at the gene ends were 5 bases for V and 2 bases for J; bases not matched to a gene: 5. CDR3 length: 14 amino acids. The CDR3 sequence is CASSPSGGTYEQYF. Written as DNA, the CDR3 is TGTGCCAGCAGCCCGAGCGGGGGAACCTACGAGCAGTACTTC.

V and J are TRBV6-5 and TRBJ1-5; D might be TRBD1 (5 bases). Germline CDR1 is MNHEY and CDR2 is SVGAGI. The length of the CDR3 is 14 residues. Trimming removed 7 bases at V and 4 bases at J, with 14 bases between. The CDR3 protein is CASNGGFPNQPQHF. In DNA, the CDR3 is TGTGCCAGCAATGGGGGGTTTCCGAATCAGCCCCAGCATTTT.

This chain joins TRBV3-1 (or the pseudogene TRBV3-2) and TRBJ2-2, with 9 bases that match TRBD2. V gave up 0 bases and J gave up 6 bases; unmatched junction bases: 2. CDR3 length equals 15 residues. The V gene's germline CDR1 is LGHDT and CDR2 YNNKEL (reference sequence). CDR3 sequence reads: CASSQDGLASGELFF. The CDR3 region has the DNA TGTGCCAGCAGCCAAGACGGACTAGCGTCCGGGGAGCTGTTTTTT.

Only one count was recorded for this clone. CDR3 sequence: CASSGGRGYNSPLHF. CDR3 in DNA: TGTGCCAGCAGCGGGGGCAGGGGATATAATTCACCCCTCCACTTT. The chain couples TRBV5-6 to TRBJ1-6; perhaps TRBD1 as D (6 bases). This CDR3 has 15 residues. Trimming cost V 4 bases and J 4 bases, with 12 bases left between them. Germline CDR1 is SGHDT and CDR2 is YYEEEE.

The CDR3 here is CASSYSQGFNEKLFF. DNA for the CDR3: TGTGCCAGCAGTTACTCGCAGGGCTTTAATGAAAAACTGTTTTTT. V is TRBV6-6 and J is TRBJ1-4; D is possibly TRBD1 (5 bases). Looked up from germline, CDR1 is MNHNY and CDR2 is SVGAGI (reference sequence). This CDR3 comprises 15 residues. Trimming removed 0 bases at V and 4 bases at J, with 9 bases between.

This chain connects TRBV29-1 to TRBJ1-1; 8 nucleotides line up with TRBD1. V dropped 7 bases and J dropped 1; count of bases not matched to a gene: 5. The germline gives CDR1 SQVTM, CDR2 ANQGSEA. The CDR3 is made up of 13 amino acids. The DNA of the CDR3 is TGCAGCGACCAGGGGGCTACGAACACTGAAGCTTTCTTT. This codes for CSDQGATNTEAFF.

The chain couples TRBV12-3 or TRBV12-4 to TRBJ1-5; D call uncertain. The CDR3 covers 13 residues. V was trimmed by 1 base and J by 4 bases, leaving 5 bases between them. Here the CDR3 DNA reads TGTGCCAGCAGTTTAGGGAAAAATCAGCCCCAGCATTTT. Residues: CASSLGKNQPQHF.

The rearrangement uses TRBV21-1 and TRBJ1-1; the table assigns TRBD1, which was not confirmed against the DNA. TRBV21-1 is a known pseudogene. This CDR3 is built from 16 residues. In DNA form, the CDR3 reads TGTGCCAGCAGTTTCCCAGGGACAGGAATGAACACTGAAGCTTTCTTT. Translation gives CASSFPGTGMNTEAFF.

The chain joins TRBV12-3 or TRBV12-4 to TRBJ1-1, with D uncertain. The length of the CDR3 is 13 residues. V lost 8 bases, J lost 5 bases, and 15 bases lay in between. CDR3 bases: TGTGCCAGCGGGCGGGGAGTGGATACTGAAGCTTTCTTT. It translates to CASGRGVDTEAFF.

The chain links TRBV29-1 to TRBJ1-1, with D possibly being TRBD1 (5 bases). V was clipped by 4 bases and J by 0 bases, with 15 bases between them. Germline V lookup: CDR1 SQVTM, CDR2 ANQGSEA. The CDR3 runs to 15 residues. The CDR3 loop is CSVGGGDSMNTEAFF. The CDR3 coding sequence is TGCAGCGTTGGGGGGGGTGACAGTATGAACACTGAAGCTTTCTTT.

The chain combines TRBV5-4 with TRBJ2-1; the match to TRBD1 covers 7 bases. This CDR3 is 14 amino acids long. V was clipped by 4 bases and J by 8 bases; unmatched bases: 9. The germline gives CDR1 SGHNT, CDR2 YYREEE (reference sequence). The chain's CDR3 is CASSRGQAWDEQFF. CDR3 in DNA: TGTGCCAGCAGCCGCGGACAGGCCTGGGATGAGCAGTTCTTC.

The chain combines TRBV4-3 with TRBJ1-5, with D uncertain. The CDR3 contains 16 residues. The V gene lost 0 bases and the J gene lost 3 bases, with 12 bases spanning the gap. Germline assignment: CDR1 LGHNA and CDR2 YSLEER. This chain's CDR3 is CASSQDNAGNNQPQHF. In DNA form, the CDR3 reads TGCGCCAGCAGCCAAGATAATGCGGGAAACAATCAGCCCCAGCATTTT.

The rearrangement joins TRBV11-2 to TRBJ1-4; tentatively, D is TRBD1 (5 bases). With 0 bases removed from V and 10 bases from J, the gap between germline ends came to 18 bases. The CDR3 spans 16 residues. From germline, CDR1 is SGHAT and CDR2 FQNNGV. CDR3 region: CASSLDWHPGGSKLFF. The CDR3 DNA is TGTGCCAGCAGCTTAGATTGGCACCCGGGGGGGTCAAAACTGTTTTTT. Based on the CDR3 plus reference TRBV11-2 and TRBJ1-4, the full variable domain is EAGVAQSPRYKIIEKRQSVAFWCNPISGHATLYWYQQILGQGPKLLIQFQNNGVVDDSQLPKDRFSAERLKGVDSTLKIQPAKLEDSAVYLCASSLDWHPGGSKLFFGSGTQLSVL.

The rearrangement links TRBV18 to TRBJ1-4, with 8 bases aligning to TRBD1. Losses at the gene ends were 3 bases for V and 5 bases for J; bases not matched to a gene: 2. The CDR3 runs 14 residues. CDR1 and CDR2 from the germline V gene are KGHSH and LQKENI. The chain's CDR3 is CASSPSGGNEKLFF. DNA of the CDR3: TGTGCCAGCTCACCGTCAGGGGGCAATGAAAAACTGTTTTTT.

The chain couples TRBV5-4 to TRBJ2-3, with no clear D. V was trimmed by 2 bases and J by 3 bases, leaving 4 bases between them. Germline loops: CDR1 SGHNT, CDR2 YYREEE (reference sequence). The CDR3 consists of 12 residues. CDR3 in DNA: TGTGCCAGCAGCTTTTGGACAGATACGCAGTATTTT. Encoded protein: CASSFWTDTQYF.

This clone has just a few counts. The gene calls are TRBV10-3 and TRBJ1-2; D gene uncertain. Trimming removed 9 bases from V and 5 bases from J, with 16 bases in between. The V gene's germline CDR1 is ENHRY and CDR2 SYGVKD. The length of the CDR3 is 13 residues. This CDR3 reads CAISLGDGYGYTF. The CDR3 DNA sequence: TGTGCCATTAGCCTTGGAGACGGGTATGGCTACACCTTC.

This clone was detected only once. The chain uses TRBV6-4 and TRBJ1-5, with D tentatively TRBD1 (5 bases). This CDR3 spans 13 amino acids. CDR1 and CDR2 (germline): MRHNA, SNTAGT. The ends were cut back, 4 bases at V and 6 bases at J, with 10 bases in the middle. CDR3 sequence: CASSAGEGQPQHF. The CDR3 region has the DNA TGTGCCAGCAGTGCGGGGGAGGGTCAGCCCCAGCATTTT.

V is TRBV6-5 and J is TRBJ1-2; D possibly corresponds to TRBD1 (5 bases). This CDR3 comprises 14 residues. Trimming stripped 2 bases from V and 7 bases from J, with 14 bases between. The germline gives CDR1 MNHEY, CDR2 SVGAGI. The CDR3 DNA sequence: TGTGCCAGCAGTTACAGGGGACCGCCGGGTGGCTACACCTTC. Protein: CASSYRGPPGGYTF.

The chain recombines TRBV7-8 with TRBJ1-4; TRBD1 matches at 10 bases. This CDR3 spans 16 amino acids. Germline lookup yields CDR1 SGHVS and CDR2 FQNEAQ. J lost 4 bases, V lost 1 base, and 3 bases had no gene match. This chain's CDR3 is CASSLEWTGGNEKLFF. CDR3 sequence (DNA): TGTGCCAGCAGCTTAGAATGGACAGGGGGTAATGAAAAACTGTTTTTT.

In this sample, this clone turned up once. DNA of the CDR3: TGTGCCAGCAGTTCAGGTCCCACTGAAGCTTTCTTT. It yields the protein CASSSGPTEAFF. The chain links TRBV12-3 or TRBV12-4 to TRBJ1-1; no firm D call. This CDR3 is built from 12 residues. V was pared by 4 bases and J by 4 bases, with 7 bases between.

The chain couples TRBV11-3 to TRBJ2-7, with D perhaps given as TRBD1 or TRBD2 (6 bases each). Germline V gene sequence: CDR1 SGHNT, CDR2 YENEEA. The CDR3 sequence is 15 residues long. Trimming removed 2 bases from V and 4 bases from J, with 15 bases in between. The CDR3 DNA reads as TGTGCCAGCAGCTTACGAGGGGGGAGGAAGTACGAGCAGTACTTC. This codes for CASSLRGGRKYEQYF.

Only one count was recorded for this clone. This chain links TRBV7-2 with TRBJ2-1, with 10 nucleotides matching TRBD2. Trimming at V came to 6 bases and at J to 10 bases, leaving 9 bases not matched to a gene. The CDR3 has 14 amino acids. Germline-derived CDR1 and CDR2 are SGHTA and FQGNSA. DNA for the CDR3: TGTGCCAGCAGTCTGGGAAGCGGGAGGGACGAGCAGTTCTTC. Translating gives CASSLGSGRDEQFF.